This T cell receptor (beta chain) is from a study of radiotherapy plus CTLA-4 blockade in lung cancer. Study results and caveats: Tumor-origin TCR clones grew in blood after radiotherapy plus ipilimumab.

This clone was seen a few times. Its antigen is not identified. Assay used: immunoSEQ multiplex PCR; TCRdb lists only in-frame clones, some missing. This repertoire shows about 98,000 clones, around 83% found once; its top ten account for 3% to 3.5%. Focal radiation was given together with CTLA-4 blockade (ipilimumab) to patients with chemo-refractory metastatic non-small-cell lung cancer. The ends lost 5 bases at V and 5 bases at J; junction bases unmatched: 16. Germline V gene sequence: CDR1 GTSNPN, CDR2 SVGIG (reference sequence). The CDR3 is 16 residues long. This chain uses TRBV30 with TRBJ2-7; TRBD1 aligns across 9 bases. This sample comprised peripheral blood, obtained from a patient treated with radiotherapy plus ipilimumab. The origin of this receptor is a human donor with non-small cell lung cancer who had a partial response to radiotherapy plus ipilimumab. The CDR3 loop is CAWRYIPGQGPHEQYF. The DNA for the CDR3 is TGTGCCTGGCGCTATATACCGGGACAGGGTCCCCACGAGCAGTACTTC.